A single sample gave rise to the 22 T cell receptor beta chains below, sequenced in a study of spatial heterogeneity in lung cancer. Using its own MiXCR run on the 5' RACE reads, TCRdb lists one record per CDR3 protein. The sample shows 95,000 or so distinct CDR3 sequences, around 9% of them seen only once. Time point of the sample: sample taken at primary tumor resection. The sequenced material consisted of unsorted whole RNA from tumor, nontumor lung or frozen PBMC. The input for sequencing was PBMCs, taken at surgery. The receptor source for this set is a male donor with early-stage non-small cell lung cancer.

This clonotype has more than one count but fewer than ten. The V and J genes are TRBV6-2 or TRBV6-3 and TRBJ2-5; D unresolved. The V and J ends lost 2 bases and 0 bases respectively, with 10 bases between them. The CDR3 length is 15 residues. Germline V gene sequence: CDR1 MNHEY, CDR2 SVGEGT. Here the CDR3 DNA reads TGTGCCAGCAGTTACGGACCTTTGTACCAAGAGACCCAGTACTTC. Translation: CASSYGPLYQETQYF.

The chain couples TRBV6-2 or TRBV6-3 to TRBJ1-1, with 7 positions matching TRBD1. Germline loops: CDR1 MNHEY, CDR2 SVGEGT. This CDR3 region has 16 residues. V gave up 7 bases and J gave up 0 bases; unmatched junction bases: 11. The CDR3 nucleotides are TGTGCCAGCAACAGGGGAGGGACGTACATGAACACTGAAGCTTTCTTT. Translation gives CASNRGGTYMNTEAFF.

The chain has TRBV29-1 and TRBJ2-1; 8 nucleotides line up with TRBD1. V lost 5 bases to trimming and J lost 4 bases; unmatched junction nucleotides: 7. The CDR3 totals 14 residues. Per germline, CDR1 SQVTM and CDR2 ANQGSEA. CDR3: CSVRRDRLYNEQFF. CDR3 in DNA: TGCAGCGTTAGGCGGGACAGGCTTTACAATGAGCAGTTCTTC.

Written as DNA, the CDR3 is TGCAGCGTTGAGAAGACAGATACGCAGTATTTT. Protein product: CSVEKTDTQYF. V usage is TRBV29-1 and J usage is TRBJ2-3, with unresolved D. Trimming stripped 3 bases from V and 3 bases from J, with 4 bases between. CDR1 and CDR2 (germline): SQVTM, ANQGSEA. The CDR3 runs 11 residues.

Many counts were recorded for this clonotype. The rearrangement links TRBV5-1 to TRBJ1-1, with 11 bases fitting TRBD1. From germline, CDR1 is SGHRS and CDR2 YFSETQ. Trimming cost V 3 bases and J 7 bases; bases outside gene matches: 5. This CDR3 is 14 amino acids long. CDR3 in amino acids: CASSWGTGGFEAFF. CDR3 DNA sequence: TGCGCCAGCAGCTGGGGGACAGGGGGTTTTGAAGCTTTCTTT.

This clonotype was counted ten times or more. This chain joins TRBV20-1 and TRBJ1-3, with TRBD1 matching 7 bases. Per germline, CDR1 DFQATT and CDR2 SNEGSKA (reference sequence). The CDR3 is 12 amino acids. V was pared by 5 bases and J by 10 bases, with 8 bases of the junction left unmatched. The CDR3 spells CSAGRQGGTIYF. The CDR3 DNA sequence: TGCAGTGCTGGGCGACAGGGAGGAACCATATATTTT.

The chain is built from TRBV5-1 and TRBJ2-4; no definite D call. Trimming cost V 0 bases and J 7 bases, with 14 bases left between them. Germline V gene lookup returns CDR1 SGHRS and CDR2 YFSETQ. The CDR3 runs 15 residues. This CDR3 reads CASSLEAARANIQYF. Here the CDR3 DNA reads TGCGCCAGCAGCTTGGAGGCAGCCCGGGCTAACATTCAGTACTTC.

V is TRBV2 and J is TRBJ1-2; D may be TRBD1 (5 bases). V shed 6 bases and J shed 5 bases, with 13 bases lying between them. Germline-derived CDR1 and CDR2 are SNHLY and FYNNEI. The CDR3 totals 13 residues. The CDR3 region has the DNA TGTGCCAGCAGGACCGGGACTTATTATGGCTACACCTTC. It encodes CASRTGTYYGYTF.

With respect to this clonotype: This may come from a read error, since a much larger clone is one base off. In nucleotides, the CDR3 is TGTGCCAGCAGTTTGGGGGCTAGTAGCTATAGCTACACCTTC. It encodes CASSLGASSYSYTF. The V gene is TRBV28, the J gene TRBJ1-2; tentatively, D is TRBD1 (6 bases). CDR3 length: 14 amino acids. Germline CDR1 and CDR2: MDHEN and SYDVKM.

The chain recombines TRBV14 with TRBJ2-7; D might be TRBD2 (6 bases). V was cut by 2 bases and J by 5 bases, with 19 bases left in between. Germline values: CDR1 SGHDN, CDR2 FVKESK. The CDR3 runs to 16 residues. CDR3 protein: CASSQRILASSNEQYF. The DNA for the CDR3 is TGTGCCAGCAGCCAAAGAATACTAGCCAGCAGCAACGAGCAGTACTTC.

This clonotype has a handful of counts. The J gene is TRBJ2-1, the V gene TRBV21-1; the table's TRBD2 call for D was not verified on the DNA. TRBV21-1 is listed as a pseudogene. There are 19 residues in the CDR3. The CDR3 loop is CASSNWGGAGGSSYNEQFF. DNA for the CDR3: TGTGCCAGCAGCAATTGGGGTGGAGCGGGGGGCAGCTCCTACAATGAGCAGTTCTTC.

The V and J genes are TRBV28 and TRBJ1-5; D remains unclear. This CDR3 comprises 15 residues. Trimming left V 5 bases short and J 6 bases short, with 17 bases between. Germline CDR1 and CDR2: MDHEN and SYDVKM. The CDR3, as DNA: TGTGCCAGCAGTGTCACGACGGCTCGCCCTCAGCCCCAGCATTTT. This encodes CASSVTTARPQPQHF.

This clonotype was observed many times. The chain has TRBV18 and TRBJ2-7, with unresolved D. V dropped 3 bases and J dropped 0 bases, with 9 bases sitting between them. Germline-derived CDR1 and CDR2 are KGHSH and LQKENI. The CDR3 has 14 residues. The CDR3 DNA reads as TGTGCCAGCTCACCCCCGGGCCTCTCCTACGAGCAGTACTTC. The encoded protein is CASSPPGLSYEQYF.

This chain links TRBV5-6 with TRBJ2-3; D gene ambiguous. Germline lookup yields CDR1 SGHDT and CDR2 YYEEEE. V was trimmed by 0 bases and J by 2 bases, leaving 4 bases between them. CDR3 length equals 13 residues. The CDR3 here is CASSLGHTDTQYF. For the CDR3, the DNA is TGTGCCAGCAGCTTGGGGCACACAGATACGCAGTATTTT. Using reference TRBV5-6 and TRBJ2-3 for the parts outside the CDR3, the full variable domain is DAGVTQSPTHLIKTRGQQVTLRCSPKSGHDTVSWYQQALGQGPQFIFQYYEEEERQRGNFPDRFSGHQFPNYSSELNVNALLLGDSALYLCASSLGHTDTQYFGPGTRLTVL.

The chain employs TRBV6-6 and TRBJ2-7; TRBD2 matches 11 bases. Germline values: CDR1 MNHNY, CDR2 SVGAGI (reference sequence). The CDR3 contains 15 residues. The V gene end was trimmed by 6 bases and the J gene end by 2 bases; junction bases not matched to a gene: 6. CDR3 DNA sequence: TGTGCCAGCAGCGACGGACTAGCGGGTACCTACGAGCAGTACTTC. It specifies CASSDGLAGTYEQYF.

As DNA, the CDR3 is TGCAGTGCTAGAGATCCACTAGCGGGAGGGTCCCCTCCCAATGAGCAGTTCTTC. Residues: CSARDPLAGGSPPNEQFF. The chain recombines TRBV20-1 with TRBJ2-1; 13 bases line up with TRBD2. Germline V gives CDR1 DFQATT, CDR2 SNEGSKA (reference sequence). The ends lost 0 bases at V and 6 bases at J; junction bases unmatched: 11. The CDR3 length is 18 residues.

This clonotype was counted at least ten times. Here the CDR3 reads CASSYSQGMTEAFF. The DNA of the CDR3 is TGTGCCAGCAGTTACTCGCAGGGAATGACTGAAGCTTTCTTT. The gene calls are TRBV6-2 or TRBV6-3 and TRBJ1-1, with D possibly TRBD1 on 5 matching bases. V was clipped by 0 bases and J by 5 bases, with 10 bases between them. This CDR3 comprises 14 residues. Germline loops: CDR1 MNHEY, CDR2 SVGEGT.

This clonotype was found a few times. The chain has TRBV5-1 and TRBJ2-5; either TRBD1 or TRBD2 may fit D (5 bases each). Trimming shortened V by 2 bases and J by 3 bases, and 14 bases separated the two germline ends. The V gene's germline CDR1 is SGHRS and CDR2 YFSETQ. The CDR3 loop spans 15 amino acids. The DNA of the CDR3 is TGCGCCAGCAGCTTCGGGGCAGACCCCGAAGAGACCCAGTACTTC. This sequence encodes CASSFGADPEETQYF.

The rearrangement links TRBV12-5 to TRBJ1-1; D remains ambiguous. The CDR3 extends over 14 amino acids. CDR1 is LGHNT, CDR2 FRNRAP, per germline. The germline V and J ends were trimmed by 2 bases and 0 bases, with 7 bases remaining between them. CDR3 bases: TGTGCTAGTGGTTTGCCCCCCATGAACACTGAAGCTTTCTTT. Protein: CASGLPPMNTEAFF.

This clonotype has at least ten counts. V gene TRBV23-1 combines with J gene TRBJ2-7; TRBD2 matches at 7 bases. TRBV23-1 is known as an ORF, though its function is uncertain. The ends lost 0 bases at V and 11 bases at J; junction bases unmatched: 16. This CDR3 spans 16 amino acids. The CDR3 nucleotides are TGCGCCAGCAGTCAATCGGGAGGGACGGTCTCCCTGGGGGAGTACTTC. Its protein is CASSQSGGTVSLGEYF.

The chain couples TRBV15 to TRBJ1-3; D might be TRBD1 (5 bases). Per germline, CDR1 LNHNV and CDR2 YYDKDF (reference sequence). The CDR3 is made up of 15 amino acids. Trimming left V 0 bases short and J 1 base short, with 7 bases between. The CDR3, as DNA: TGTGCCACCAGCAGAGATCAGGGATCTGGAAACACCATATATTTT. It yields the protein CATSRDQGSGNTIYF.

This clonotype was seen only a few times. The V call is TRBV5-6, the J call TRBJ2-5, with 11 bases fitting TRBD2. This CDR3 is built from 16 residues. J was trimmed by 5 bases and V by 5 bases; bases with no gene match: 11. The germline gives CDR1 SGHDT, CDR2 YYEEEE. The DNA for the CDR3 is TGTGCCAGCAGTCCCTTGTCTAGCGGGAGGTTGGAGACCCAGTACTTC. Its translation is CASSPLSSGRLETQYF.